The clone carrying this T cell receptor beta chain was seen a handful of times. As yet, its antigen is unknown. The record originates from a study of T cells after yellow fever vaccination. Study-wide results and caveats: Contaminants from the bulk population, in the form of abundant clonotypes, could be found in FACS-sorted repertoires. Clones that expanded after primary vaccination mostly reappeared after the booster (approximately 96% CD4, approximately 85% CD8). It was a weaker secondary response, yet one that peaked faster, at day 5 versus 15.

5'RACE template switching produced TCR cDNA carrying a universal primer site and UMIs. TCRdb independently ran MiXCR on the 5' RACE reads; one entry per CDR3 protein. The sample records a few hundred thousand distinct CDR3 sequences, 10% to 15% being singletons. Trimming cost V 6 bases and J 7 bases, with 21 bases left between them. Per germline, CDR1 MNHEY and CDR2 SMNVEV (reference sequence). This CDR3 contains 15 residues. The sample in question was CD4+ T cells sorted from PBMCs, obtained 45 days after the yellow fever booster vaccination. V and J are TRBV27 and TRBJ1-1, with D possibly TRBD1 on 5 matching bases. This sequence originates from a man aged 30-40 years who received the YFV17D yellow fever vaccine. The CDR3 DNA sequence: TGTGCCAGCAGCTACAAAGGGGCGGCGGGGATTGAAGCTTTCTTT. Amino acids: CASSYKGAAGIEAFF.